Below, 13 T cell receptor beta chains from the same sample are listed, as sequenced in a study of PD-1 blockade in classical Hodgkin lymphoma. Some clones are missing from TCRdb's copy, which holds only in-frame ones; the method was immunoSEQ multiplex PCR. Of around 14,000 clones listed, about 86% are singletons. Each patient experienced a relapse that followed autologous stem cell transplantation, and brentuximab vedotin exposure varied. Here the sequenced sample was peripheral blood mononuclear cells (PBMCs), taken before the second cycle of nivolumab. The origin of the receptors is a human donor with classical Hodgkin lymphoma.

In its sample, this clone was seen once. The V call is TRBV5-6, the J call TRBJ2-7; the D call may be TRBD1 or TRBD2 (6 bases each). The CDR3 spans 16 residues. Trimming left V 4 bases short and J 1 base short, with 18 bases between. Germline V gene data show CDR1 as SGHDT and CDR2 as YYEEEE. This chain's CDR3 is CASSAYREGGSYEQYF. Here the CDR3 DNA reads TGTGCCAGCAGCGCTTACAGGGAAGGAGGGTCCTACGAGCAGTACTTC.

This clone turned up a few times. This chain uses TRBV27 with TRBJ1-5; D remains ambiguous. Trimming removed 7 bases from V and 0 bases from J, with 13 bases in between. The length of the CDR3 is 15 residues. In germline, CDR1 is MNHEY, CDR2 SMNVEV (reference sequence). The CDR3 region is CASTERAVSNQPQHF. CDR3 coding DNA: TGTGCCAGCACCGAGAGGGCAGTTAGCAATCAGCCCCAGCATTTT.

V usage is TRBV9 and J usage is TRBJ2-7; the D gene is possibly TRBD2 (5 bases). V was trimmed by 0 bases and J by 0 bases, leaving 22 bases between them. Per the germline V gene, CDR1 is SGDLS and CDR2 is YYNGEE. CDR3 length: 19 amino acids. The CDR3 DNA is TGTGCCAGCAGCGTAGATGCCCTATCCGTGGGAGAGGACTCCTACGAGCAGTACTTC. It is translated as CASSVDALSVGEDSYEQYF.

The gene calls are TRBV27 and TRBJ1-1; perhaps TRBD1 as D (5 bases). CDR3 length: 12 amino acids. Germline V gene data show CDR1 as MNHEY and CDR2 as SMNVEV (reference sequence). V gave up 3 bases and J gave up 6 bases, with 8 bases separating them. CDR3 DNA sequence: TGTGCCAGCAGTTTTTGGGGGGCTGAAGCTTTCTTT. Its translation: CASSFWGAEAFF.

This clone was seen just once. The chain recombines TRBV23-1 with TRBJ2-5; D may match TRBD1 or TRBD2 (5 bases each). TRBV23-1 is an ORF; its function is uncertain. The length of the CDR3 is 16 residues. V was clipped by 0 bases and J by 4 bases, with 15 bases between them. CDR3 coding DNA: TGCGCCAGCAGTCAATCTGGGGGTGAATCCACAGAGACCCAGTACTTC. This gives the protein CASSQSGGESTETQYF.

The chain employs TRBV27 and TRBJ1-1; D perhaps matches TRBD1 (5 bases). Germline CDR1 MNHEY, CDR2 SMNVEV (reference sequence). Trimming removed 3 bases at V and 4 bases at J, with 12 bases between. The CDR3 has 14 residues. CDR3 DNA: TGTGCCAGCAGTTTTTTTCAGGGTTCCACTGAAGCTTTCTTT. Residues: CASSFFQGSTEAFF.

J is TRBJ2-4 and V is TRBV7-9, with D perhaps being TRBD1 or TRBD2 (5 bases each). The CDR3 extends over 16 amino acids. Trimming removed 5 bases at V and 4 bases at J, with 18 bases between. Germline CDR1 is SEHNR and CDR2 is FQNEAQ (reference sequence). The CDR3 DNA follows: TGTGCCAGCAGCCTAGGTAGGGACGGACGAAAAAACATTCAGTACTTC. Its protein product is CASSLGRDGRKNIQYF.

This clone was seen just once. The chain recombines TRBV11-2 with TRBJ2-5; maybe TRBD1 (6 bases). The ends were cut back, 6 bases at V and 2 bases at J, with 13 bases in the middle. The CDR3 has 14 residues. Germline CDR1 is SGHAT and CDR2 is FQNNGV. CDR3 in amino acids: CASRQRTAQETQYF. CDR3 DNA: TGTGCCAGCAGGCAACGGACAGCACAAGAGACCCAGTACTTC.

The V gene is TRBV19, the J gene TRBJ1-1; D remains ambiguous. Germline CDR1 reads LNHDA; CDR2 reads SQIVND (reference sequence). Trimming removed 5 bases at V and 4 bases at J, with 11 bases between. This CDR3 is built from 13 residues. CDR3 sequence reads: CASSPRLSTEAFF. The CDR3 DNA reads as TGTGCCAGTAGTCCCCGACTGAGCACTGAAGCTTTCTTT.

The gene calls are TRBV18 and TRBJ1-4; tentatively, D is TRBD1 (6 bases). V lost 0 bases and J 8 bases, leaving 13 bases between the germline ends. Germline loops: CDR1 KGHSH, CDR2 LQKENI. The CDR3 is 15 amino acids. The DNA of the CDR3 is TGTGCCAGCTCACCACCCCCCAGGGGTCAAGAAAAACTGTTTTTT. Translated: CASSPPPRGQEKLFF.

CDR3 bases: TGTGCCAGCAGTTACACTTACGGACCAGTGAGCACTGAAGCTTTCTTT. This sequence encodes CASSYTYGPVSTEAFF. The genes are TRBV6-5 and TRBJ1-1; no clear D. V was clipped by 2 bases and J by 4 bases, with 17 bases between them. The CDR3 has 16 residues. The germline CDR1 and CDR2 sequences are MNHEY and SVGAGI.

This rearrangement joins TRBV19 to TRBJ1-5; no reliable D call. CDR1 is LNHDA and CDR2 is SQIVND in the germline V gene (reference sequence). The CDR3 sequence is 13 residues long. V was shortened by 0 bases and J by 7 bases, with 7 bases between the two germline ends. CDR3 loop: CASSIDGWQPQHF. The DNA for the CDR3 is TGTGCCAGTAGTATAGATGGGTGGCAGCCCCAGCATTTT.

This clone is a singleton in its sample. This chain uses TRBV18 with TRBJ1-3, with TRBD1 matching over 9 bases. The CDR3 loop spans 16 amino acids. Germline CDR1 KGHSH, CDR2 LQKENI. The V gene end was trimmed by 5 bases and the J gene end by 3 bases; junction bases not matched to a gene: 8. CDR3 nucleotides: TGTGCCAGCTCAACCGAAGACAGGGGGATTGGAAACACCATATATTTT. Its protein product is CASSTEDRGIGNTIYF.